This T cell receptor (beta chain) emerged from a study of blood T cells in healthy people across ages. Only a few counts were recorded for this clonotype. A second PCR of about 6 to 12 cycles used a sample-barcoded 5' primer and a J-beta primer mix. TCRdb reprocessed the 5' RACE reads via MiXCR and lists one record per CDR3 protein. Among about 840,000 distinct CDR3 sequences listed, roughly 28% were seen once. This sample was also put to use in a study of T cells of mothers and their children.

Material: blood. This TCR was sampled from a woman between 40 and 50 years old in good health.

The CDR3 bases are TGCAGTGCTAAGATACCGGGACAGGGAAACACTGAAGCTTTCTTT. It yields the protein CSAKIPGQGNTEAFF. This chain connects TRBV20-1 to TRBJ1-1; 9 nucleotides agree with TRBD1. Germline CDR1 DFQATT, CDR2 SNEGSKA (reference sequence). The CDR3 extends over 15 amino acids. The V and J ends lost 4 bases and 2 bases, in that order; junction bases with no gene match: 8.